One sample yielded the 9 T cell receptor beta chains listed below, sequenced in a study of blood T cell repertoires in COVID-19. Here immunoSEQ multiplex PCR was the method, and the copy in TCRdb shows in-frame clones only, minus some. Of about 250,000 clones in the sample, roughly 88% were seen once. The sequenced sample was PBMCs or T cells enriched from blood (not recorded which). Receptor source: a woman aged 40 to 49 who had been exposed to COVID-19.

The CDR3 DNA follows: TGCGCCAGCAGCTGGCAGACAGGGTCCACCGGGGAGCTGTTTTTT. It encodes CASSWQTGSTGELFF. This sequence joins TRBV5-1 and TRBJ2-2, with TRBD1 identical over 7 bases. After removal of 3 bases from V and 4 bases from J, the junction contained 6 bases not matched to a gene. This CDR3 is built from 15 residues. Germline CDR1 is SGHRS and CDR2 is YFSETQ.

The chain has TRBV28 and TRBJ1-4; D not resolved. Germline CDR1 MDHEN, CDR2 SYDVKM. V was shortened by 4 bases and J by 4 bases, with 16 bases between the two germline ends. This CDR3 has 16 amino acids. In DNA, the CDR3 is TGTGCCAGCAGTTCCTACGGAGGACGAATTAATGAAAAACTGTTTTTT. Its translation: CASSSYGGRINEKLFF.

J is TRBJ1-1 and V is TRBV2, with a possible D match to TRBD1 (6 bases). This CDR3 is 15 amino acids long. V was trimmed by 7 bases and J by 7 bases, leaving 22 bases between them. In germline, CDR1 is SNHLY, CDR2 FYNNEI. The CDR3 protein is CASTAFQGLGNEAFF. In nucleotides, the CDR3 is TGTGCCAGCACTGCCTTCCAGGGGCTCGGGAATGAAGCTTTCTTT. The whole variable domain, filled in from reference TRBV2 and TRBJ1-1, reads EPEVTQTPSHQVTQMGQEVILRCVPISNHLYFYWYRQILGQKVEFLVSFYNNEISEKSEIFDDQFSVERPDGSNFTLKIRSTKLEDSAMYFCASTAFQGLGNEAFFGQGTRLTVV.

This chain links TRBV28 with TRBJ1-1, with no clear D. The germline V gene encodes CDR1 MDHEN and CDR2 SYDVKM. The CDR3 totals 13 residues. V was clipped by 10 bases and J by 6 bases, with 18 bases between them. For the CDR3, the DNA is TGTGCCACCGTGACGGCGGTGTTTTCTGAAGCTTTCTTT. This encodes CATVTAVFSEAFF.

V usage is TRBV7-8 and J usage is TRBJ1-3, with TRBD1 as a possible D gene (6 bases). Trimming pared 5 bases from V and 4 bases from J, leaving 15 bases between. This CDR3 has 15 residues. Germline V gene sequence: CDR1 SGHVS, CDR2 FQNEAQ. CDR3 nucleotide sequence: TGTGCCAGCAGCCTACAGGGTGTTACGGGAAACACCATATATTTT. It specifies CASSLQGVTGNTIYF. Looking up the rest from reference TRBV7-8 and TRBJ1-3 gives the full variable domain: GAGVSQSPRYKVAKRGQDVALRCDPISGHVSLFWYQQALGQGPEFLTYFQNEAQLDKSGLPSDRFFAERPEGSVSTLKIQRTQQEDSAVYLCASSLQGVTGNTIYFGEGSWLTVV.

This chain joins TRBV29-1 and TRBJ1-4; 9 bases fit TRBD1. This CDR3 is built from 14 residues. The V gene's germline CDR1 is SQVTM and CDR2 ANQGSEA. Trimming cost V 7 bases and J 5 bases; bases outside gene matches: 8. The CDR3: CSASYRGLNEKLFF. DNA for the CDR3: TGCAGCGCGTCATACAGGGGGCTAAATGAAAAACTGTTTTTT.

This clone occurred once. V gene TRBV28 combines with J gene TRBJ2-7; possibly TRBD2 for D (6 bases). CDR3 length: 16 residues. Germline CDR1 and CDR2: MDHEN and SYDVKM. V lost 2 bases to trimming and J lost 5 bases, with 19 bases between them. This chain's CDR3 is CASSLIDPGIADEQYV. The CDR3, as DNA: TGTGCCAGCAGTTTAATTGATCCAGGGATAGCGGACGAGCAGTACGTC.

This clone was found once. The chain links TRBV11-2 to TRBJ2-1; a possible D gene is TRBD2 (5 bases). Germline CDR1 SGHAT, CDR2 FQNNGV. This CDR3 is built from 16 residues. V lost 5 bases, J lost 0 bases, and 14 bases lay in between. In nucleotides, the CDR3 is TGTGCCAGCAGCCCATGGGAGCGGAGCTCCTACAATGAGCAGTTCTTC. Translating it yields CASSPWERSSYNEQFF.

The chain employs TRBV18 and TRBJ2-1; perhaps TRBD1 as D (5 bases). Germline V gives CDR1 KGHSH, CDR2 LQKENI. The V gene lost 2 bases and the J gene lost 4 bases, with 9 bases spanning the gap. The CDR3 totals 14 residues. The CDR3 region has the DNA TGTGCCAGCTCACCATGGGCAGGGTACAATGAGCAGTTCTTC. This gives the protein CASSPWAGYNEQFF.